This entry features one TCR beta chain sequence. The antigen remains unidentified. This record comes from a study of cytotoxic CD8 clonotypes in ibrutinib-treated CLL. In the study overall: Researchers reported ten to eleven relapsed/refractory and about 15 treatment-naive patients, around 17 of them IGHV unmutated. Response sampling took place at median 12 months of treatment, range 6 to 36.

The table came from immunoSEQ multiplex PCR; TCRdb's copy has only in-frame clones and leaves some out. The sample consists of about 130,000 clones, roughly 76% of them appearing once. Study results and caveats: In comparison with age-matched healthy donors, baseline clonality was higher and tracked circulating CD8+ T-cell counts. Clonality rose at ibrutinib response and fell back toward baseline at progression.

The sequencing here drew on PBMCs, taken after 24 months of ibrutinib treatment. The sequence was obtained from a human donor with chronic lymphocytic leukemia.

The CDR3 loop reads CASSLDNYGYTF. CDR3 DNA: TGTGCCAGCAGTTTAGACAACTATGGCTACACCTTC. The chain is built from TRBV28 and TRBJ1-2; D is unresolved. The CDR3 sequence is 12 residues long. V gave up 2 bases and J gave up 2 bases, with 3 bases separating them. In germline, CDR1 is MDHEN, CDR2 SYDVKM.